These 17 T cell receptor beta chains were sequenced from one sample in a study of shared clonotypes between healthy human individuals. CD45RO-negative cells were positively selected for CCR7, leaving out terminally differentiated effector memory CD45RA+ cells. Data came from immunoSEQ multiplex PCR; TCRdb stores just in-frame clones and leaves some out. The sample includes about 1,800,000 clones, just under 95% of them seen just once. The sample was naive CD8+ T cells sorted from blood. These receptors were taken from a man between 18 and 35 years old in good health.

The chain links TRBV6-5 to TRBJ2-3; 9 bases fit TRBD2. The CDR3 has 15 residues. Germline V gene data show CDR1 as MNHEY and CDR2 as SVGAGI. V gave up 3 bases and J gave up 7 bases; unmatched junction bases: 8. DNA of the CDR3: TGTGCCAGCAGTTATGGGGCGGGGGGGTCGAATACGCAGTATTTT. Its translation: CASSYGAGGSNTQYF.

This chain links TRBV27 with TRBJ2-7; TRBD1 agrees at 8 bases. Losses at the gene ends were 0 bases for V and 6 bases for J; bases not matched to a gene: 4. The CDR3 totals 14 residues. Germline V CDR1 and CDR2: MNHEY, SMNVEV (reference sequence). Written as DNA, the CDR3 is TGTGCCAGCAGTTTATCGGCAGGGGGCTTCGAGCAGTACTTC. This sequence encodes CASSLSAGGFEQYF.

The chain employs TRBV18 and TRBJ2-3; tentatively, D is TRBD1 (5 bases). Germline assignment: CDR1 KGHSH and CDR2 LQKENI. The V end was cut by 3 bases, the J end by 2 bases, with 9 bases between. CDR3 size: 14 residues. The CDR3 DNA is TGTGCCAGCTCACCGCAGGGCTACACAGATACGCAGTATTTT. Translation: CASSPQGYTDTQYF.

For this clone: Other DNA sequences from this sample encode an identical CDR3 as well. The chain uses TRBV6-5 and TRBJ2-7; D is ambiguous. Deletions cut 6 bases from V and 4 bases from J, with 7 bases between. This CDR3 spans 11 amino acids. Germline CDR1 MNHEY, CDR2 SVGAGI. In DNA form, the CDR3 reads TGTGCCAGCAGCGACCAGTACGAGCAGTACTTC. Its protein product is CASSDQYEQYF.

The chain links TRBV5-6 to TRBJ2-7, with 8 bases lining up with TRBD1. Germline lookup yields CDR1 SGHDT and CDR2 YYEEEE. CDR3 size: 15 residues. V was clipped by 0 bases and J by 10 bases; unmatched bases: 12. The DNA of the CDR3 is TGTGCCAGCAGCTTGGAGATCCGGCAGGGGGCTGAACAGTACTTC. Amino acids: CASSLEIRQGAEQYF.

The J gene is TRBJ1-2, the V gene TRBV7-9; perhaps TRBD1 as D (5 bases). Trimming left V 5 bases short and J 1 base short, with 14 bases between. The germline gives CDR1 SEHNR, CDR2 FQNEAQ (reference sequence). The CDR3 length is 15 residues. CDR3 loop: CASSPGGTDNYGYTF. The CDR3 DNA reads as TGTGCCAGCAGCCCTGGCGGGACGGATAACTATGGCTACACCTTC. Variable domain in full (rest from reference TRBV7-9 and TRBJ1-2): DTGVSQNPRHKITKRGQNVTFRCDPISEHNRLYWYRQTLGQGPEFLTYFQNEAQLEKSRLLSDRFSAERPKGSFSTLEIQRTEQGDSAMYLCASSPGGTDNYGYTFGSGTRLTVV.

The CDR3 spells CATGWLNTEAFF. The CDR3, as DNA: TGTGCCACCGGGTGGCTGAACACTGAAGCTTTCTTT. The V gene is TRBV6-1, the J gene TRBJ1-1; D not resolved. V was trimmed by 10 bases and J by 0 bases, leaving 9 bases between them. CDR1 is MNHNS, CDR2 SASEGT, per germline. The CDR3 consists of 12 residues.

V and J are TRBV6-6 and TRBJ2-3; D possibly matches TRBD1 or TRBD2 (5 bases each). This CDR3 comprises 15 residues. Per germline, CDR1 MNHNY and CDR2 SVGAGI (reference sequence). Deletions cut 7 bases from V and 0 bases from J, with 14 bases between. The CDR3, as DNA: TGTGCCAGCAACCCGGGGCCCTATAGCACAGATACGCAGTATTTT. Its protein is CASNPGPYSTDTQYF.

A word on this clone: Other DNA sequences in the same sample also yield this CDR3. The V call is TRBV6-5, the J call TRBJ1-5, with D unclear. Germline V CDR1 and CDR2: MNHEY, SVGAGI. V dropped 3 bases and J dropped 0 bases, with 6 bases sitting between them. The CDR3 length is 14 residues. The CDR3 loop reads CASSYSGSNQPQHF. CDR3 in DNA: TGTGCCAGCAGTTATTCAGGTAGCAATCAGCCCCAGCATTTT.

The V and J genes are TRBV11-2 and TRBJ2-5; 12 positions match TRBD2. The CDR3 runs 15 residues. The V gene's germline CDR1 is SGHAT and CDR2 FQNNGV. Trimming took 5 bases from V and 3 from J; bases not matched to a gene: 4. As DNA, the CDR3 is TGTGCCAGCAGCCGAAGACTAGCGGGGGAAGAGACCCAGTACTTC. It codes for CASSRRLAGEETQYF.

V usage is TRBV9 and J usage is TRBJ2-1, with D possibly being TRBD2 (7 bases). This CDR3 is 20 amino acids long. The V end lost 0 bases, the J end lost 4 bases, and 26 bases lay between the germline ends. Germline V gives CDR1 SGDLS, CDR2 YYNGEE. CDR3 sequence: CASSVGTESVRRGLYNEQFF. The CDR3 nucleotides read TGTGCCAGCAGCGTAGGGACTGAATCGGTACGGCGGGGGCTATACAATGAGCAGTTCTTC.

This clone occurred once. The sample carries other DNA sequences with the same CDR3. This sequence joins TRBV27 and TRBJ1-1, with unresolved D. Germline assignment: CDR1 MNHEY and CDR2 SMNVEV (reference sequence). The CDR3 totals 13 residues. V lost 2 bases and J 3 bases, leaving 7 bases between the germline ends. Written as DNA, the CDR3 is TGTGCCAGCAGTTTACTAGGCGACACTGAAGCTTTCTTT. This codes for CASSLLGDTEAFF.

The chain couples TRBV5-6 to TRBJ1-2; weak D call: TRBD1 (5 bases). The germline V and J ends were trimmed by 3 bases and 2 bases, with 17 bases remaining between them. CDR3 length: 16 amino acids. Looked up from germline, CDR1 is SGHDT and CDR2 is YYEEEE. CDR3 region: CASSSWGRETNYGYTF. As DNA, the CDR3 is TGTGCCAGCAGCTCTTGGGGCAGGGAGACAAACTATGGCTACACCTTC.

The CDR3 coding sequence is TGTGCCAGCAGCTTGGGACTAGCGGGGACGTTTCGAGAGACCCAGTACTTC. Residues: CASSLGLAGTFRETQYF. The chain couples TRBV9 to TRBJ2-5, with 13 bases fitting TRBD2. Trimming at V came to 4 bases and at J to 4 bases, leaving 10 bases not matched to a gene. CDR3 length: 17 amino acids. Germline values: CDR1 SGDLS, CDR2 YYNGEE.

The chain employs TRBV11-3 and TRBJ2-3; no reliable D call. Germline V gene lookup returns CDR1 SGHNT and CDR2 YENEEA. The V end lost 2 bases, the J end lost 2 bases, and 5 bases lay between the germline ends. CDR3 length: 13 residues. The chain's CDR3 is CASSLPNTDTQYF. The CDR3 DNA sequence: TGTGCCAGCAGCTTACCAAACACAGATACGCAGTATTTT.

The chain links TRBV27 to TRBJ1-5, with D perhaps matching TRBD1 (5 bases). With 3 bases removed from V and 2 bases from J, the gap between germline ends came to 11 bases. This CDR3 region has 15 residues. CDR1 and CDR2 from the germline V gene are MNHEY and SMNVEV (reference sequence). The CDR3 is CASSFREGGNQPQHF. CDR3 DNA: TGTGCCAGCAGTTTTCGGGAAGGGGGCAATCAGCCCCAGCATTTT.

This clone was found a few times. This chain links TRBV9 with TRBJ2-1, with TRBD2 identical over 11 bases. CDR1 is SGDLS, CDR2 YYNGEE, per germline. CDR3 length: 15 amino acids. The V segment lost 3 bases and the J segment 8 bases; nucleotides outside the gene matches: 7. CDR3 sequence: CASSAGLAASDEQFF. CDR3 DNA: TGTGCCAGCAGCGCGGGACTAGCGGCTTCGGATGAGCAGTTCTTC.